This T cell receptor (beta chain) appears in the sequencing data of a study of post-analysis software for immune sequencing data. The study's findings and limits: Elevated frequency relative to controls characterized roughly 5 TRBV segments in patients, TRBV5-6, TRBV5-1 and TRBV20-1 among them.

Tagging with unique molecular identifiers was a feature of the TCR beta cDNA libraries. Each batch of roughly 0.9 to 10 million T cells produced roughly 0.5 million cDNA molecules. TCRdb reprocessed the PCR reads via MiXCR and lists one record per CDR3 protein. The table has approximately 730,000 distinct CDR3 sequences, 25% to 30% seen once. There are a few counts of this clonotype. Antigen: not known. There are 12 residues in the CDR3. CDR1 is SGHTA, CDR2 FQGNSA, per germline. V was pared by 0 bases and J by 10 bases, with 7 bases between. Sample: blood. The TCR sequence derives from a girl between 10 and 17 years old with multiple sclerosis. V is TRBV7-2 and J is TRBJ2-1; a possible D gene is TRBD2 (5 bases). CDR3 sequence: CASSLATGEQFF. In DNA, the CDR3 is TGTGCCAGCAGCTTAGCGACGGGGGAGCAGTTCTTC.